What follows is one TCR beta chain and its context. The antigen is undetermined. This entry is derived from a study of blood T cells in healthy people across ages. Background on the study: About one barcoded TCR beta cDNA was captured per two T cells.

A second PCR of roughly 7 to 11 cycles used a sample-barcoded 5' primer and a J-beta primer mix. The template-switch adaptor, which had 12 random nucleotides, put a tag on each cDNA molecule. Every individual sample yielded 3 million or more paired-end reads (each containing CDR3). One entry per CDR3 protein results from TCRdb running MiXCR on the 5' RACE reads. The table has 950,000 to 1,200,000 distinct CDR3 sequences, 35% to 40% seen once. Points from the study as a whole: Percentage of naive T cells showed a strong correlation with TCR beta diversity.

This receptor was identified in a man aged 18-30 years in good health. The sequenced sample consisted of blood.

The CDR3 sequence is CASSLTGVLSYNEQYF. The DNA of the CDR3 is TGTGCCAGCAGCTTAACCGGGGTACTCTCCTACAATGAGCAGTACTTC. This chain joins TRBV5-6 and TRBJ2-1; D may be TRBD2 (5 bases). The better agreement between TRBJ2-7 and the DNA end casts doubt on the J call. Germline CDR1 and CDR2: SGHDT and YYEEEE. This CDR3 contains 16 residues.